This TCR beta chain was recorded in a study of T cell repertoires in cytomegalovirus infection. Turning to the study itself: Signatures in public TCR beta sequences pointed to both CMV infection and matching HLA type. General study findings and limits: Carriers of CMV and the relevant HLA type were discriminated by public TCR beta frequency. Clonotypes of TCR beta that were HLA-C-restricted and CMV-specific dominated the ex vivo response.

The CDR3 consists of 13 residues. CDR1 and CDR2 (germline): SEHNR, FQNEAQ (reference sequence). Trimming left V 0 bases short and J 15 bases short, with 15 bases between. Via MiXCR, TCRdb re-called the reads, giving one row per CDR3 protein. The repertoire holds fewer than 350,000 distinct CDR3 sequences, with roughly 16% as singletons. On this clonotype: The antigen remains unidentified.

The sequence was obtained from a human donor in good health (CMV status not recorded). Some clones in this sample may be carry-over from other donors' samples. The sequenced sample consisted of PBMCs. The V and J genes are TRBV7-9 and TRBJ2-4; no reliable D call. The CDR3 bases are TGTGCCAGCAGCTTAGCGGGGAACGCACGGAGGTACTTC. Translation gives CASSLAGNARRYF.